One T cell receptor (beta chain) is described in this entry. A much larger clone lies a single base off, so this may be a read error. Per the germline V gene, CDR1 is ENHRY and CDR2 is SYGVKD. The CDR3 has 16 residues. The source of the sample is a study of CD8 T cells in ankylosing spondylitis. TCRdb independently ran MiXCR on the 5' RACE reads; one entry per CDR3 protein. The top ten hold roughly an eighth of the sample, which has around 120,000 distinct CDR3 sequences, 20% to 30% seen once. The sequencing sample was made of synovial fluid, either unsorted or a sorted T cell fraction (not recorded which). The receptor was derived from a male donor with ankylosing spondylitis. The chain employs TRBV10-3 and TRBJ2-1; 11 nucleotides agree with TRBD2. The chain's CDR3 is CVISEWTTSGSNEQFF. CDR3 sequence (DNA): TGTGTCATCAGTGAGTGGACAACTAGCGGGAGCAATGAGCAGTTCTTC.